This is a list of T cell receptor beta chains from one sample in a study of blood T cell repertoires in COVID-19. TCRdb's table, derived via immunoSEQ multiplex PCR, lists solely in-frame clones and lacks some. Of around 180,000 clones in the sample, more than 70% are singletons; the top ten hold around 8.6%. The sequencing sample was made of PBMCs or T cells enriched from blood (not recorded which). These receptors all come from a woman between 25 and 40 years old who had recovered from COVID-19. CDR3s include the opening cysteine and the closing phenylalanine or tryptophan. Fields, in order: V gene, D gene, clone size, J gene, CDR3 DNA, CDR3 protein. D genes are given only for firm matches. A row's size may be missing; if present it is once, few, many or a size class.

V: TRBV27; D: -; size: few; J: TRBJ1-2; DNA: TGTGCCAGCAGTAAAAATTCAGGGGCGGGCTATGGCTACACCTTC; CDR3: CASSKNSGAGYGYTF
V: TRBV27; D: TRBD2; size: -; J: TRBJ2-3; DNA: TGTGCCAGCAGCTCCATAGCGGGAGAACAGTATTTT; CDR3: CASSSIAGEQYF
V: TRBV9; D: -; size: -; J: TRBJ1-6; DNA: TGTGCCAGCAGCGTAGTGGAGGGGTATGGGTATTCACCCCTCCACTTT; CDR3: CASSVVEGYGYSPLHF
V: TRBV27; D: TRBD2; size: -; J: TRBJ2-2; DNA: TGTGCCAGCAGTTTATCTGTCTTTCAAGAGCTTGAGACTAGCGATCCCGGGGAGCTGTTTTTT; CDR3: CASSLSVFQELETSDPGELFF
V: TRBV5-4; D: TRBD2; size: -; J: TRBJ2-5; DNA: TGTGCCAGCAGCTTGACTAGCGGGGCCCAAGAGACCCAGTACTTC; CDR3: CASSLTSGAQETQYF
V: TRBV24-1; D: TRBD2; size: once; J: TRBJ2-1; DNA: TGTGCCACCACTACGACTAGCGGGAGCTCCTACAATGAGCAGTTCTTC; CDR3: CATTTTSGSSYNEQFF
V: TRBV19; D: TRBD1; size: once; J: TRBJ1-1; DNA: TGTGCCAGTAGTAAAGGGACAGACCGAAACACTGAAGCTTTCTTT; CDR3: CASSKGTDRNTEAFF
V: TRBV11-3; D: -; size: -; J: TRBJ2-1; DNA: TGTGCCAGCTCACTGCGCCGCTCCTACAATGAGCAGTTCTTC; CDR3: CASSLRRSYNEQFF
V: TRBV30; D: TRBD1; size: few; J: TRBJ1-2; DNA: TGTGCCTGGAGTGTACCAGGGGGCACTAACTATGGCTACACCTTC; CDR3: CAWSVPGGTNYGYTF
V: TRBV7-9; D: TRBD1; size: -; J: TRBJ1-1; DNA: TGTGCCAGCAGCTTAGGGGCAGGGGGCGAGGTGACTGAAGCTTTCTTT; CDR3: CASSLGAGGEVTEAFF
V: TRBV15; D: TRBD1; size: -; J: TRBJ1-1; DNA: TGTGCCACCAGCAGAGACCTACAGGGGGCAGGCGCTGAAGCTTTCTTT; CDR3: CATSRDLQGAGAEAFF
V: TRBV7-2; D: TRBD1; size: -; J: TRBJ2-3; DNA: TGTGCCAGCAGACCGACAGGGGGTGTAGATACGCAGTATTTT; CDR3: CASRPTGGVDTQYF
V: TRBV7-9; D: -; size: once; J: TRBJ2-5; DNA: TGTGCCAGCAGCTTAGGGGTGGACATACAAGAGACCCAGTACTTC; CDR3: CASSLGVDIQETQYF
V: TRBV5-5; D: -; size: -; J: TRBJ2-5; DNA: TGTGCCAGCAGCTCCCCAGCGGAAGAGACCCAGTACTTC; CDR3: CASSSPAEETQYF
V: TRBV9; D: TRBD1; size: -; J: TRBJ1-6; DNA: TGTGCCAGCAGCACACAGGGGAGCTCCTATAATTCACCCCTCCACTTT; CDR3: CASSTQGSSYNSPLHF
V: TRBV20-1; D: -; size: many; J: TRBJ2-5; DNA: TGCAGTGCTAGCCCCAAAGAGACCCAGTACTTC; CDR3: CSASPKETQYF
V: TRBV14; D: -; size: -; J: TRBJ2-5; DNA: TGTGCCAGCAGCCAAGGAACAGGCGTCATCGAGACCCAGTACTTC; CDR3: CASSQGTGVIETQYF
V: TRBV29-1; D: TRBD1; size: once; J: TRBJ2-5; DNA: TGCAGCGTTGCCCCCACAGGGACAGAGTCAGAGACCCAGTACTTC; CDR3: CSVAPTGTESETQYF
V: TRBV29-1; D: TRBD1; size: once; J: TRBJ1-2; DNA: TGCAGCCCCCACCCCCCGCAGCCCCGGACAGGGCTAATTTCGGACTATGGCTACACCTTC; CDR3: CSPHPPQPRTGLISDYGYTF
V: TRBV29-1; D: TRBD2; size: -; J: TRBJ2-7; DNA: TGCAGCGCTGTGGGGAGGGCAGGGACGCCCTACGAGCAGTACTTC; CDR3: CSAVGRAGTPYEQYF
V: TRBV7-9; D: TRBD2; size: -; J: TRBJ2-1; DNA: TGTGCCAGCAGCTATTCTAGCGGGAGAAAGAATGAGCAGTTCTTC; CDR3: CASSYSSGRKNEQFF
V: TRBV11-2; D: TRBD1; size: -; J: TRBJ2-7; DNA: TGTGCCAGCAGCTTAACGACAGGGGGTACAGGAGAGCAGTACTTC; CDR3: CASSLTTGGTGEQYF
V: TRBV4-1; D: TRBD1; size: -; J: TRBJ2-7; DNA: TGCGCCAGCAGCCAAGGCAGGGGGCCCTACGAGCAGTACTTC; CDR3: CASSQGRGPYEQYF
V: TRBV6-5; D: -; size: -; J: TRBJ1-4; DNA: TGTGCCAGCAGACTAACCGGGGGAGGTGAAAAACTGTTTTTT; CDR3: CASRLTGGGEKLFF
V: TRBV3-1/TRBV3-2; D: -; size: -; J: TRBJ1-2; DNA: TGTGCCAGCACCCAACGGGGGTCCCATGGCTACACCTTC; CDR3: CASTQRGSHGYTF
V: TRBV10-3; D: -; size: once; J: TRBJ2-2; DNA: TGTGCCACCCGGTTTTCCGAGACCGGGGAGCTGTTTTTT; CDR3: CATRFSETGELFF
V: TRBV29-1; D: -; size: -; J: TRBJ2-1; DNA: TGCAGCGTTGACGGTGTGAGACAGTACAATGAGCAGTTCTTC; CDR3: CSVDGVRQYNEQFF
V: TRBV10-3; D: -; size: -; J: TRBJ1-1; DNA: TGTGCCATCAGCAGTGGACAAACCCTTTCCACTGAAGCTTTCTTT; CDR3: CAISSGQTLSTEAFF
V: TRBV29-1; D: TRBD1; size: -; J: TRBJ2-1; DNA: TGCAGCGCCTTTCGGACAGGGGCGAAGCAGTTCTTC; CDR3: CSAFRTGAKQFF
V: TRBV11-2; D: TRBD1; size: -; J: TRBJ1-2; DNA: TGTGCCAGCAGCTTGGCCGGGACAGGGGCGAATGGCTACACCTTC; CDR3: CASSLAGTGANGYTF
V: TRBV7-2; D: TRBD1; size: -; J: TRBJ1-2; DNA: TGTGCCAGCAGCTCCAGACAGGGGAGCTATGGCTACACCTTC; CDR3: CASSSRQGSYGYTF
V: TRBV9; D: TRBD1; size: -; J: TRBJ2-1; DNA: TGTGCCAGCAGCGGACAGGGTCTTGAGCAGTTCTTC; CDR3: CASSGQGLEQFF
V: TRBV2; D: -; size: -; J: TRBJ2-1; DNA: TGTGCCAGCAGTTTGGGAGTCACCTACAATGAGCAGTTCTTC; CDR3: CASSLGVTYNEQFF
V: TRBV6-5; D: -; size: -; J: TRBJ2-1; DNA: TGTGCCAGCAGTAGTTTGAGCGGTACCTACAATGAGCAGTTCTTC; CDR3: CASSSLSGTYNEQFF
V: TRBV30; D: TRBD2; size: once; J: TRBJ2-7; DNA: TGTGCCTGGAGTGAAACTAGCGGTCCCTCGTACGAGCAGTACTTC; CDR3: CAWSETSGPSYEQYF
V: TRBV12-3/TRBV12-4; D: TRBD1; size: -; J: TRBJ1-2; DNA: TGTGCCAGCAGTCGACAGGGTTCTGGCTACACCTTC; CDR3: CASSRQGSGYTF
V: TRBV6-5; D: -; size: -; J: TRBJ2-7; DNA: TGTGCCAGCAGCCGTTCCTTTGACGAGCAGTACTTC; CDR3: CASSRSFDEQYF
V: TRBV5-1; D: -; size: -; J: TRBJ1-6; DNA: TGCGCCAGCAGCCCAACAGGCAGCTCCTATAATTCACCCCTCCACTTT; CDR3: CASSPTGSSYNSPLHF
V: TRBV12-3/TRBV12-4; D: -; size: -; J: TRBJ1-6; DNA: TGTGCCAGCAGGGCCGGGGGGGGACCCCTCCACTTT; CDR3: CASRAGGGPLHF
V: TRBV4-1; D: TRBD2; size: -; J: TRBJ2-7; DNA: TGCGCCAGCAGCCCCGGGGGGGTAGCTCAACCCTACGAGCAGTACTTC; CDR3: CASSPGGVAQPYEQYF
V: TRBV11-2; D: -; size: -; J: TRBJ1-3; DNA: TGTGCCAGCAGCTTAGTACGGGAACCCTCTGGAAACACCATATATTTT; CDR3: CASSLVREPSGNTIYF
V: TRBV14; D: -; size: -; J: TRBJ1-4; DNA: TGTGCCAGCAGCCTAAAGGGGATGAATAATGAAAAACTGTTTTTT; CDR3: CASSLKGMNNEKLFF
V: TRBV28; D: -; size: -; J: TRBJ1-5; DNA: TGTGCCAGCAGCCAGATTTTTAGCAATCAGCCCCAGCATTTT; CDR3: CASSQIFSNQPQHF
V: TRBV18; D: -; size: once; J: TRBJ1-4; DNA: TGTGCCAGCTCGCCAGACAGTTTCAATGAAAAACTGTTTTTT; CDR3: CASSPDSFNEKLFF
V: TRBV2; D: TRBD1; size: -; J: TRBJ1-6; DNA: TGTGCCAGCAGTGGAGACAGGGAGTCACCCCTCCACTTT; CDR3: CASSGDRESPLHF
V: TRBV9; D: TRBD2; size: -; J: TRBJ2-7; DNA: TGTGCCAGCAGCTCTCGGACTAGCGGGAGGTACGAGCAGTACTTC; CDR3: CASSSRTSGRYEQYF
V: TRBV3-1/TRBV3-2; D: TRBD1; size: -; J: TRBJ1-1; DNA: TGTGCCAGCAGCCGAGAGACAGGGACGTGGACTGAAGCTTTCTTT; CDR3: CASSRETGTWTEAFF
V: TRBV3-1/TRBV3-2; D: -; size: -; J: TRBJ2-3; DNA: TGTGCCAGCAGCCAAGATCCGAAAGCCACAGATACGCAGTATTTT; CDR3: CASSQDPKATDTQYF
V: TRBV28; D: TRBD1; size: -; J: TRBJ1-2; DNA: TGTGCCAGCAGCTTAGGACAGGCGCTTGGCTACACCTTC; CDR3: CASSLGQALGYTF
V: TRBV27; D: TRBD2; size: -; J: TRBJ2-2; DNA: TGTGCCAGCAGCTTCTACGGGACTAGCAATTTCCCCGGGGAGCTGTTTTTT; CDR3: CASSFYGTSNFPGELFF
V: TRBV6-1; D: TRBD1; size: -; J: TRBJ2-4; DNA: TGTGCCAGCAGTGAATTTGGACAGGGTTGGATTCAGTACTTC; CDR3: CASSEFGQGWIQYF
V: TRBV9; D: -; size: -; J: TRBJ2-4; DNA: TGTGCCAGCATCTCATCTGGCAGGGGGCGCGGGGGAAACATTCAGTACTTC; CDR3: CASISSGRGRGGNIQYF
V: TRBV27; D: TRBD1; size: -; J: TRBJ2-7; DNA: TGTGCCAGCAGTTTAAAGGGACAGGGGACTGGGCGCGTCTACGAGCAGTACTTC; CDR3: CASSLKGQGTGRVYEQYF
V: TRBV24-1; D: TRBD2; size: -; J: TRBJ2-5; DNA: TGTGCCACCAGTATAGCTCTAGCGGGGGTCCAAGAGACCCAGTACTTC; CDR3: CATSIALAGVQETQYF
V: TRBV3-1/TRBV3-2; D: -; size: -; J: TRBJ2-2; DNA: TGTGCCAGCAGCCAGGGGCAAAACACCGGGGAGCTGTTTTTT; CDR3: CASSQGQNTGELFF
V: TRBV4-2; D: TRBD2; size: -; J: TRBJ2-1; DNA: TGTGCCAGCAGCCAAGATCTAGCGGGAGTCTACAATGAGCAGTTCTTC; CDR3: CASSQDLAGVYNEQFF
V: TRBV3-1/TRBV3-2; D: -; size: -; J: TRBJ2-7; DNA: TGTGCCAGCAGCCAGAGAGGGCAGGGGCATTACGAGCAGTACTTC; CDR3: CASSQRGQGHYEQYF
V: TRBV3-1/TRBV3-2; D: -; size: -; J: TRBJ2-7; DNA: TGTGCCAGCAGCCTCATAGGACAGAGGGAGCAGTACTTC; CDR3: CASSLIGQREQYF
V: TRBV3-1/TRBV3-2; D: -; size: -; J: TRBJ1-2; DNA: TGTGCCAGCAGCCCCAGGGGCATCTATGGCTACACCTTC; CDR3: CASSPRGIYGYTF